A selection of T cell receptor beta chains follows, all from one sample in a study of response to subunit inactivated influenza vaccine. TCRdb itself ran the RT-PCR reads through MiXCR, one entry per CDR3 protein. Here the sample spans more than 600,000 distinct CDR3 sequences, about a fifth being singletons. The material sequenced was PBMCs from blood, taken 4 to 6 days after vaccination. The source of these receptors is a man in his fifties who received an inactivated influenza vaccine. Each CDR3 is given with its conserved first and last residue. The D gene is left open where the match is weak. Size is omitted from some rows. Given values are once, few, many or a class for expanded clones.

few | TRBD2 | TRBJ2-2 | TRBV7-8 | TGTGCCAGCAGCTTAGCCTTGACTAGCGGGAGCATAGCCGGGGAGCTGTTTTTT | CASSLALTSGSIAGELFF
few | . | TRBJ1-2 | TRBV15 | TGTGCCACCAGCAGGGAGGGGAGCTACACCTTC | CATSREGSYTF
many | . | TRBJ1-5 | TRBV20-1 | TGCAGTGCTAGAGATGACGGGGGAAATCAGCCCCAGCATTTT | CSARDDGGNQPQHF
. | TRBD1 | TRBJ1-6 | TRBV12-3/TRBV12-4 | TGTGCCAGCAGCGATGGACAGGGTAGAAATTCACCCCTCCACTTT | CASSDGQGRNSPLHF
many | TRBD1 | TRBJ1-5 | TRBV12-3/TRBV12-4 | TGTGCCAGCAGCCAGAGCGACAGGGCCAGCAATCAGCCCCAGCATTTT | CASSQSDRASNQPQHF
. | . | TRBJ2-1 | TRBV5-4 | TGTGCCAGCAGTCGGACCACCAGCTCCTACAATGAGCAGTTCTTC | CASSRTTSSYNEQFF
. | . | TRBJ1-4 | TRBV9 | TGTGCCAGCAGCGTAGGACCCAGAACAACTAATGAAAAACTGTTTTTT | CASSVGPRTTNEKLFF
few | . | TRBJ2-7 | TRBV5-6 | TGTGCCAGCAGCTTGGCGGGCCTCCACGAGCAGTACTTC | CASSLAGLHEQYF
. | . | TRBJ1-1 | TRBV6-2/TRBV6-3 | TGTGCCACCCATGGACGATTGGACACTGAAGCTTTCTTT | CATHGRLDTEAFF
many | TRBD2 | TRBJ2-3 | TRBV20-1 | TGCAGTGCTAGACAGAGCGGGAGGAGGGCAGATACGCAGTATTTT | CSARQSGRRADTQYF
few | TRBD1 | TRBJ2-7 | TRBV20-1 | TGCAGTGCGGAACGGACAGGGAGGAACGAGCAGTACTTC | CSAERTGRNEQYF
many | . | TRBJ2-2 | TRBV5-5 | TGTGCCAGCAGCTTGGTACGAGGGAGCGGGGAGCTGTTTTTT | CASSLVRGSGELFF
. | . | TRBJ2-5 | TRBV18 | TGTGCCAGCTCACCACCGGTTGGGGTCGAGACCCAGTACTTC | CASSPPVGVETQYF
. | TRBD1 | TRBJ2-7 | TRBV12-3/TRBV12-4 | TGTGCCAGCAGTTTCAGGACAGGGGGGTTGCGCGAGCAGTACTTC | CASSFRTGGLREQYF
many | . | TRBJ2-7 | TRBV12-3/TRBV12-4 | TGTGCCAGCAGTTTAGGACCGGTCTACGAGCAGTACTTC | CASSLGPVYEQYF
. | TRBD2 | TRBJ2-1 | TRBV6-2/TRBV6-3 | TGTGCCAGCAGTTACCTGACTAGCGGGAACAATGAGCAGTTCTTC | CASSYLTSGNNEQFF
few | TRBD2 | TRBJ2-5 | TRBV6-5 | TGTGCCAGCAGTTACACACTAGCGGGGCAAGAGACCCAGTACTTC | CASSYTLAGQETQYF
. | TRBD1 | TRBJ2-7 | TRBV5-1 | TGCGCCAGCAGCGCCGGGACAGGGAAACAAAGCTCCTACGAGCAGTACTTC | CASSAGTGKQSSYEQYF
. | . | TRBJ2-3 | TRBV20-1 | TGCAGTGCTAGGATAGCGGTCACAGATACGCAGTATTTT | CSARIAVTDTQYF
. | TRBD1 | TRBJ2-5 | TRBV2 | TGTGCCAGCAGTGAACGGGGACAGCTCCAAGAGACCCAGTACTTC | CASSERGQLQETQYF
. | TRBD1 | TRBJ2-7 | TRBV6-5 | TGTGCCAGCAGTTACTCCAAGACAGGGAGATACGAGCAGTACTTC | CASSYSKTGRYEQYF
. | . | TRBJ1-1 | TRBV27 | TGTGCCAGCAGTTTAACCCAGGGAGGTATGAACACTGAAGCTTTCTTT | CASSLTQGGMNTEAFF
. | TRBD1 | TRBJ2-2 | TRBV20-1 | TGCAGTGCTAGGGGGACAGCACCGAACACCGGGGAGCTGTTTTTT | CSARGTAPNTGELFF
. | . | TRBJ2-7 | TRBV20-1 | TGCAGTGCTAGATTTGCGGGGGCCCACTACGAGCAGTACTTC | CSARFAGAHYEQYF
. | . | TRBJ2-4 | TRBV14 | TGTGCCAGCAGCCCCTTGACAGGAACGACAAAAAACATTCAGTACTTC | CASSPLTGTTKNIQYF
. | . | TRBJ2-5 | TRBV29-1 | TGCAGCTTGGACGGGGGGTACTTC | CSLDGGYF
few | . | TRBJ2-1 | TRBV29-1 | TGCAGCGGCTCGAGCTCCTACAATGAGCAGTTCTTC | CSGSSSYNEQFF
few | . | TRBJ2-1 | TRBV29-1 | TGCAGCTCCGGCCGTGGAGGCAATGAGCAGTTCTTC | CSSGRGGNEQFF
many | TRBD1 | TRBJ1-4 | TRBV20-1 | TGCAGTGCTAGGACAGGGGGGAATGAAAAACTGTTTTTT | CSARTGGNEKLFF
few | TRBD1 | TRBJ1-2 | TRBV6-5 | TGTGCCAGCAGCAGACAGGGGGAAGGCTACACCTTC | CASSRQGEGYTF
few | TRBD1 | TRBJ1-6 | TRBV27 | TGTGCCAGCAGTGAAAGACAGGGCTCACCCCTCCACTTT | CASSERQGSPLHF
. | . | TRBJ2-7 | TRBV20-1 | TGCAGTGCTAGAGATCTCACTGGGGGTAACTACGAGCAGTACTTC | CSARDLTGGNYEQYF
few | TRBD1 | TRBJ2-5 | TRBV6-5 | TGTGCCACCGGTTTGTGGACAGGGGTATCGGAGACCCAGTACTTC | CATGLWTGVSETQYF
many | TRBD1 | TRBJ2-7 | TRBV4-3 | TGCGCCAGCAGCCAAGGGAGACAGGGGCCCTACGAGCAGTACTTC | CASSQGRQGPYEQYF
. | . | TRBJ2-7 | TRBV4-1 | TGCGCCTGCAGCCCAGGGATCGGAACCTACGAGCAGTACTTC | CACSPGIGTYEQYF
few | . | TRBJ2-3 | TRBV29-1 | TGCAGCGTTGGAGGACAAGTCACAGATACGCAGTATTTT | CSVGGQVTDTQYF
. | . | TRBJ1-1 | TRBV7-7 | TGTGCCAGCAGCTTCACGGTCTCGAGGACTGAAGCTTTCTTT | CASSFTVSRTEAFF
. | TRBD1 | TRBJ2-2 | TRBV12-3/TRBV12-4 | TGTGCCAGCAGTTTAGACTATTGGGCAGGGGGCTTTGAAGGAGACACCGGGGAGCTGTTTTTT | CASSLDYWAGGFEGDTGELFF
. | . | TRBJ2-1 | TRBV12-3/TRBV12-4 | TGTGCCAGCAGTTTTGACAGACTCTCGGGGAATGAGCAGTTCTTC | CASSFDRLSGNEQFF
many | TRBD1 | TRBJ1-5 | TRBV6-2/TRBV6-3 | TGTGCCAGCAGTTACGTAGGACAGGGCAATCAGCCCCAGCATTTT | CASSYVGQGNQPQHF